Shown below are 20 T cell receptor beta chains from a single sample sequenced in a study of blood T cell repertoires in COVID-19. Sequenced by immunoSEQ multiplex PCR; TCRdb stores in-frame clones only, minus some. The repertoire holds 97,000 or so clones, with about 90% as singletons. Sequenced: peripheral blood. These receptors all come from a man younger than 35 with acute or convalescent COVID-19.

The chain is built from TRBV7-8 and TRBJ1-5, with D tentatively TRBD1 (5 bases). V lost 5 bases to trimming and J lost 7 bases, with 15 bases between them. From germline, CDR1 is SGHVS and CDR2 FQNEAQ. The CDR3 runs to 14 residues. DNA of the CDR3: TGTGCCAGCAGCCCAATGGGGGAGGCCCAGCCCCAGCATTTT. The encoded protein is CASSPMGEAQPQHF.

The rearrangement links TRBV5-1 to TRBJ1-1; TRBD1 matches 7 bases. The V gene's germline CDR1 is SGHRS and CDR2 YFSETQ. The CDR3 is 15 residues long. V shed 3 bases, J shed 2 bases, and the junction held 7 bases outside the gene matches. CDR3: CASSSLGTENTEAFF. In nucleotides, the CDR3 is TGCGCCAGCAGCTCGCTCGGGACAGAAAACACTGAAGCTTTCTTT.

The rearrangement joins TRBV9 to TRBJ2-1; D might be TRBD2 (6 bases). CDR3 length: 15 amino acids. The germline gives CDR1 SGDLS, CDR2 YYNGEE. Trimming stripped 5 bases from V and 3 bases from J, with 15 bases between. CDR3 residues: CASRRGEGVYNEQFF. In nucleotides, the CDR3 is TGTGCCAGCAGGCGGGGAGAAGGGGTCTACAATGAGCAGTTCTTC. The full variable domain, in which reference TRBV9 and TRBJ2-1 provide the parts outside the CDR3, is DSGVTQTPKHLITATGQRVTLRCSPRSGDLSVYWYQQSLDQGLQFLIQYYNGEERAKGNILERFSAQQFPDLHSELNLSSLELGDSALYFCASRRGEGVYNEQFFGPGTRLTVL.

The chain links TRBV7-9 to TRBJ2-1; possible D gene TRBD2, 5 bases. The germline gives CDR1 SEHNR, CDR2 FQNEAQ (reference sequence). The CDR3 spans 17 residues. Trimming pared 4 bases from V and 0 bases from J, leaving 16 bases between. For the CDR3, the DNA is TGTGCCAGCAGCTCCCCCCCCGGGGTCGGCTCCTACAATGAGCAGTTCTTC. It translates to CASSSPPGVGSYNEQFF.

This rearrangement joins TRBV30 to TRBJ2-7, with 8 bases that match TRBD1. The CDR3 consists of 15 residues. With 4 bases clipped from V and 3 bases from J, the junction kept 11 bases outside the gene matches. CDR1 GTSNPN and CDR2 SVGIG come from the germline V gene (reference sequence). In nucleotides, the CDR3 is TGTGCCTGGACCCTGCCGGACAGGGTGAACTACGAGCAGTACTTC. It codes for CAWTLPDRVNYEQYF.

The genes are TRBV5-1 and TRBJ1-1; 12 bases fit TRBD1. Germline assignment: CDR1 SGHRS and CDR2 YFSETQ. J gave up 3 bases and V 3 bases, and 9 bases lay outside the gene matches. This CDR3 spans 17 amino acids. The CDR3 DNA reads as TGCGCCAGCAGCTCGACCCCCGGGACAGGGGGCGACACTGAAGCTTTCTTT. It encodes CASSSTPGTGGDTEAFF.

The gene calls are TRBV5-6 and TRBJ1-5; TRBD1 might be the D (5 bases). Looked up from germline, CDR1 is SGHDT and CDR2 is YYEEEE. This CDR3 spans 16 amino acids. Deletions cut 4 bases from V and 2 bases from J, with 16 bases between. The CDR3 nucleotides read TGTGCCAGCAGCCTACGAATCGGACACGGCAATCAGCCCCAGCATTTT. This codes for CASSLRIGHGNQPQHF. Full variable domain (remainder filled in from reference TRBV5-6 and TRBJ1-5): DAGVTQSPTHLIKTRGQQVTLRCSPKSGHDTVSWYQQALGQGPQFIFQYYEEEERQRGNFPDRFSGHQFPNYSSELNVNALLLGDSALYLCASSLRIGHGNQPQHFGDGTRLSIL.

The chain combines TRBV21-1 with TRBJ2-1; TRBD1 is the table's D call, not checked against the DNA. TRBV21-1 is a documented pseudogene. The CDR3 spans 16 residues. Here the CDR3 DNA reads TGTGCCAGCAGCAAGGGCCCGACAGATTCCTACAATGAGCAGTTCTTC. Its translation: CASSKGPTDSYNEQFF.

The V and J genes are TRBV27 and TRBJ2-1; 7 bases are a match to TRBD1. From germline, CDR1 is MNHEY and CDR2 SMNVEV (reference sequence). The trim removed 5 bases at V and 0 bases at J, leaving 7 bases unmatched. The CDR3 spans 16 residues. DNA of the CDR3: TGTGCCAGCAGTCCTACGGGACAGAGCTCCTACAATGAGCAGTTCTTC. Encoded protein: CASSPTGQSSYNEQFF.

J is TRBJ2-3 and V is TRBV7-2; 7 nucleotides align to TRBD2. The ends lost 4 bases at V and 0 bases at J; junction bases unmatched: 7. The length of the CDR3 is 16 residues. Germline V lookup: CDR1 SGHTA, CDR2 FQGNSA. The CDR3 coding sequence is TGTGCCAGCAGCTCTTTAGCGGGCTATAGCACAGATACGCAGTATTTT. Protein: CASSSLAGYSTDTQYF.

This clone was detected a few times. The chain is built from TRBV7-2 and TRBJ1-2, with D possibly being TRBD1 (6 bases). Germline CDR1 is SGHTA and CDR2 is FQGNSA. The CDR3 is 14 residues long. V shed 1 base and J shed 2 bases, with 8 bases lying between them. The CDR3 DNA reads TGTGCCAGCAGCTTAGACACAGGGAACTATGGCTACACCTTC. Amino acid sequence: CASSLDTGNYGYTF.

The chain carries TRBV29-1 and TRBJ1-4, with 7 bases lining up with TRBD1. Germline CDR1 SQVTM, CDR2 ANQGSEA. Trimming at V came to 7 bases and at J to 5 bases, leaving 19 bases not matched to a gene. This CDR3 contains 17 residues. CDR3 region: CSALQGIIGARNEKLFF. In DNA form, the CDR3 reads TGCAGCGCACTACAGGGGATAATTGGGGCCCGCAATGAAAAACTGTTTTTT.

This chain joins TRBV2 and TRBJ2-6; 11 bases map to TRBD2. The CDR3 consists of 18 residues. V gave up 1 base and J gave up 0 bases; unmatched junction bases: 2. The V gene's germline CDR1 is SNHLY and CDR2 FYNNEI. CDR3 loop: CASSEGTSGLSGANVLTF. The CDR3 DNA sequence: TGTGCCAGCAGTGAAGGGACTAGCGGGCTCTCTGGGGCCAACGTCCTGACTTTC.

The CDR3 region has the DNA TGCAGCGTGGCAACCGGGACAGGGTGGGAGACCCAGTACTTC. Translation: CSVATGTGWETQYF. This chain connects TRBV29-1 to TRBJ2-5; TRBD1 aligns across 9 bases. The CDR3 contains 14 residues. Germline lookup yields CDR1 SQVTM and CDR2 ANQGSEA. Trimming removed 6 bases from V and 5 bases from J; junction bases left unmatched: 10.

The CDR3: CASSPLPGLSYEQYF. The CDR3 DNA sequence: TGTGCCAGCTCACCATTGCCGGGTCTCTCCTACGAGCAGTACTTC. This chain links TRBV18 with TRBJ2-7; D not resolved. The CDR3 loop spans 15 amino acids. V was clipped by 2 bases and J by 0 bases, with 11 bases between them. CDR1 and CDR2 from the germline V gene are KGHSH and LQKENI. The full variable domain, rest sourced from reference TRBV18 and TRBJ2-7, is NAGVMQNPRHLVRRRGQEARLRCSPMKGHSHVYWYRQLPEEGLKFMVYLQKENIIDESGMPKERFSAEFPKEGPSILRIQQVVRGDSAAYFCASSPLPGLSYEQYFGPGTRLTVT.

This rearrangement joins TRBV27 to TRBJ2-2; TRBD1 matches 9 bases. This CDR3 is 17 amino acids long. The ends lost 3 bases at V and 6 bases at J; junction bases unmatched: 11. The germline gives CDR1 MNHEY, CDR2 SMNVEV (reference sequence). Written as DNA, the CDR3 is TGTGCCAGCAGTTTGGACAGGGGTGTTAGCTTTCCCGGGGAGCTGTTTTTT. Translating it yields CASSLDRGVSFPGELFF.

This chain joins TRBV4-1 and TRBJ1-2; tentatively, D is TRBD1 (5 bases). V was cut by 3 bases and J by 4 bases, with 12 bases left in between. The CDR3 consists of 14 residues. Germline V CDR1 and CDR2: MGHRA, YSYEKL. In DNA form, the CDR3 reads TGCGCCAGCAGCCACCCCGAAGGGGCCTATGGCTACACCTTC. It is translated as CASSHPEGAYGYTF.

V and J are TRBV28 and TRBJ1-1; tentatively, D is TRBD1 (5 bases). The CDR3 length is 17 residues. Looked up from germline, CDR1 is MDHEN and CDR2 is SYDVKM. Trimming removed 4 bases at V and 1 base at J, with 19 bases between. CDR3 region: CASSYSTGGNSNTEAFF. CDR3 DNA: TGTGCCAGCAGTTATTCTACAGGCGGGAATTCGAACACTGAAGCTTTCTTT.

The rearrangement uses TRBV28 and TRBJ2-3; TRBD2 agrees at 7 bases. The CDR3 is made up of 16 amino acids. Trimming at V came to 3 bases and at J to 6 bases, leaving 12 bases not matched to a gene. Germline V lookup: CDR1 MDHEN, CDR2 SYDVKM. The CDR3 sequence: CASSFRRGLEYDTQYF. The CDR3, as DNA: TGTGCCAGCAGTTTTAGGCGCGGACTAGAATACGATACGCAGTATTTT. The variable domain in full, completed from reference TRBV28 and TRBJ2-3, reads DVKVTQSSRYLVKRTGEKVFLECVQDMDHENMFWYRQDPGLGLRLIYFSYDVKMKEKGDIPEGYSVSREKKERFSLILESASTNQTSMYLCASSFRRGLEYDTQYFGPGTRLTVL.

Of note for this clone: The junction and the germline gene differ at one end; a read error may be behind it. The rearrangement uses TRBV5-6 and TRBJ1-1; D gene unclear. The germline V gene encodes CDR1 SGHDT and CDR2 YYEEEE. The CDR3 is 12 residues long. The CDR3 loop is CASSWTDGRAFF. The CDR3 DNA reads TGTGCCAGCAGCTGGACGGACGGGAGGGCTTTTTTT.